The present TCR beta chain was sequenced within a study of CD4 T cells in relation to SARS-CoV-2 and coronaviruses. Study details: After roughly 11 days of antigen culture, PBMC TCR beta CDR3s were sequenced. The HLA restriction of the shared crossreactive spike epitopes was mapped.

Data came from immunoSEQ multiplex PCR; TCRdb stores just in-frame clones and leaves some out. The data show about 35,000 clones, with about 79% seen just once and around 6.6% held by the top ten. Study-level results: In around three fifths of donors, memory CD4+ clonotypes crossrecognized SARS-CoV-2 and at least one common cold coronavirus spike.

For roughly ten days, 85,000 to 100,000 sorted CD4+ cells grew with T cell-depleted PBMCs and CEF. The CDR3 is 18 residues long. J gave up 3 bases and V 2 bases, and 12 bases lay outside the gene matches. CDR1 is SGDLS, CDR2 YYNGEE, per germline. To note about this clone: What it recognizes is unknown.

The sequence derives from an adult with COVID-19. The genes are TRBV9 and TRBJ2-3; 10 nucleotides match TRBD2. The sequencing sample was made of naive CD4+ T cells from PBMCs, cultured in vitro. Subset indicated: naive CD4+ T cells isolated by negative enrichment. CDR3 DNA sequence: TGTGCCAGCAGCGTGGGAAGCGGGAGGGCCGGTGGAACAGATACGCAGTATTTT. Translated, it gives CASSVGSGRAGGTDTQYF.